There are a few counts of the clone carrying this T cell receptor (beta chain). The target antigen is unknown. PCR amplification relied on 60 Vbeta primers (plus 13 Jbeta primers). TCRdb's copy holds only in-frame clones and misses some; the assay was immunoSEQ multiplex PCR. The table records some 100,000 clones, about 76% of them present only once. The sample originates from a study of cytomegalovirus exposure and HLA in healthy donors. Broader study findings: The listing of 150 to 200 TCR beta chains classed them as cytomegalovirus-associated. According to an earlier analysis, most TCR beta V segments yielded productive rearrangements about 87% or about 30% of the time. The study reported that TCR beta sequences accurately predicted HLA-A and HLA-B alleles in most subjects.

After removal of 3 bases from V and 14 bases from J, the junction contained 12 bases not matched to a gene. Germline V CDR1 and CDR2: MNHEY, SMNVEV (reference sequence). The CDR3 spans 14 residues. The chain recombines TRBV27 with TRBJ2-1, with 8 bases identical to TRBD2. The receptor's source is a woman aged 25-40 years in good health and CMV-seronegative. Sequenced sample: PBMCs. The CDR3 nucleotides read TGTGCCAGCAGTTTCCTTACGGGGGGGGGTGGGAAGTTCTTC. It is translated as CASSFLTGGGGKFF.